These 13 T cell receptor beta chains came from one sample sequenced in a study of blood T cell repertoires in COVID-19. Here immunoSEQ multiplex PCR was the method, and the copy in TCRdb shows in-frame clones only, minus some. The table has over 85,000 clones, about nine tenths seen once. The sample taken for sequencing was peripheral blood. The receptors shown here come from an elderly woman with acute or convalescent COVID-19.

The chain combines TRBV19 with TRBJ1-2, with TRBD1 identical over 8 bases. This CDR3 is built from 14 residues. Germline-derived CDR1 and CDR2 are LNHDA and SQIVND (reference sequence). J lost 6 bases, V lost 8 bases, and 11 bases had no gene match. The CDR3 DNA follows: TGTGCCAGTTGGACAGGGAACCTAAAGGATGGCTACACCTTC. This gives the protein CASWTGNLKDGYTF.

Only one count was recorded for this clone. This rearrangement joins TRBV5-1 to TRBJ2-2, with 8 bases fitting TRBD2. Germline trimming cut 4 bases from V and 7 bases from J; bases unmatched to any gene: 3. CDR1 SGHRS and CDR2 YFSETQ come from the germline V gene. The CDR3 has 13 amino acids. Here the CDR3 DNA reads TGCGCCAGCAGCGGGACTAGGGGCGGGGAGCTGTTTTTT. This sequence encodes CASSGTRGGELFF.

This chain joins TRBV5-6 and TRBJ1-1; 7 nucleotides align to TRBD1. The V gene's germline CDR1 is SGHDT and CDR2 YYEEEE. The CDR3 spans 13 residues. Unmatched junction bases numbered 6, after V lost 4 bases and J lost 6 bases. CDR3 in amino acids: CASSPKTGSEAFF. The CDR3 region has the DNA TGTGCCAGCAGCCCCAAGACAGGGTCTGAAGCTTTCTTT.

The rearrangement uses TRBV12-3 or TRBV12-4 and TRBJ1-2, with D possibly matching TRBD1 (5 bases). V was pared by 6 bases and J by 1 base, with 9 bases between. This CDR3 has 13 residues. The CDR3 nucleotides are TGTGCCAGCAGCTCGGACAATAACTATGGCTACACCTTC. Translating gives CASSSDNNYGYTF.

The rearrangement joins TRBV29-1 to TRBJ2-5; 10 nucleotides align to TRBD2. CDR1 is SQVTM and CDR2 is ANQGSEA in the germline V gene. The V and J ends lost 5 bases and 5 bases, in that order; junction bases with no gene match: 11. This CDR3 is 15 amino acids long. In nucleotides, the CDR3 is TGCAGCGTTACTGAAGCGGGAGGGGCGTGGGAGACCCAGTACTTC. This sequence encodes CSVTEAGGAWETQYF.

Here the CDR3 DNA reads TGTGCCAGCAGCTTGATCCGGTACGAGCAGTACTTC. Translated: CASSLIRYEQYF. This sequence joins TRBV5-8 and TRBJ2-7; D remains unclear. In germline, CDR1 is SGHTS, CDR2 YDEGEE. The CDR3 contains 12 residues. V was clipped by 1 base and J by 4 bases, with 6 bases between them.

V and J are TRBV19 and TRBJ2-2; a possible D gene is TRBD1 (6 bases). Germline V CDR1 and CDR2: LNHDA, SQIVND (reference sequence). CDR3 size: 15 residues. V was trimmed by 6 bases and J by 3 bases, leaving 14 bases between them. For the CDR3, the DNA is TGTGCCAGTAGCAACAGGGTAACGGACACCGGGGAGCTGTTTTTT. Its translation is CASSNRVTDTGELFF. The full variable domain, rest sourced from reference TRBV19 and TRBJ2-2, is DGGITQSPKYLFRKEGQNVTLSCEQNLNHDAMYWYRQDPGQGLRLIYYSQIVNDFQKGDIAEGYSVSREKKESFPLTVTSAQKNPTAFYLCASSNRVTDTGELFFGEGSRLTVL.

The rearrangement links TRBV30 to TRBJ2-7; 7 bases map to TRBD2. CDR1 is GTSNPN, CDR2 SVGIG, per germline (reference sequence). CDR3 size: 14 residues. V was clipped by 0 bases and J by 2 bases; unmatched bases: 4. The CDR3 is CAWSVLADTYEQYF. CDR3 DNA sequence: TGTGCCTGGAGTGTTCTAGCGGATACCTACGAGCAGTACTTC.

This chain uses TRBV10-3 with TRBJ2-7; D unresolved. V gave up 4 bases and J gave up 3 bases, with 4 bases separating them. The CDR3 is 11 amino acids. Germline V CDR1 and CDR2: ENHRY, SYGVKD. CDR3 DNA: TGTGCCATCAGTGGCGGCTACGAGCAGTACTTC. Its protein product is CAISGGYEQYF.

The gene calls are TRBV24-1 and TRBJ2-7; 8 positions agree with TRBD1. The germline V gene has CDR1 KGHDR and CDR2 SFDVKD. The CDR3 is 12 amino acids. With 9 bases clipped from V and 6 bases from J, the junction kept 6 bases outside the gene matches. The CDR3: CATEGQAGEQYF. CDR3 DNA: TGTGCCACCGAGGGACAGGCGGGCGAGCAGTACTTC.

V is TRBV6-5 and J is TRBJ1-1, with 7 bases that match TRBD1. Germline assignment: CDR1 MNHEY and CDR2 SVGAGI. V lost 5 bases and J lost 3; bases outside the gene matches: 9. The CDR3 sequence is 15 residues long. In nucleotides, the CDR3 is TGTGCCAGCAGTCCGCGTCAGGGGGTGGACACTGAAGCTTTCTTT. This translates into CASSPRQGVDTEAFF.

The chain joins TRBV30 to TRBJ1-2; unclear D gene. Germline assignment: CDR1 GTSNPN and CDR2 SVGIG (reference sequence). Trimming stripped 3 bases from V and 3 bases from J, with 8 bases between. CDR3 size: 12 residues. The CDR3 sequence is CAWRQTYYGYTF. CDR3 nucleotide sequence: TGTGCCTGGAGGCAGACATACTATGGCTACACCTTC.

This rearrangement joins TRBV4-2 to TRBJ1-6; the D gene is possibly TRBD1 (6 bases). The CDR3 has 17 amino acids. V was cut by 0 bases and J by 2 bases, with 11 bases left in between. The germline CDR1 and CDR2 sequences are LGHNA and YNFKEQ. The CDR3 DNA reads TGTGCCAGCAGCCAAGATCGGGGGGGCACCTATAATTCACCCCTCCACTTT. Amino acid sequence: CASSQDRGGTYNSPLHF.